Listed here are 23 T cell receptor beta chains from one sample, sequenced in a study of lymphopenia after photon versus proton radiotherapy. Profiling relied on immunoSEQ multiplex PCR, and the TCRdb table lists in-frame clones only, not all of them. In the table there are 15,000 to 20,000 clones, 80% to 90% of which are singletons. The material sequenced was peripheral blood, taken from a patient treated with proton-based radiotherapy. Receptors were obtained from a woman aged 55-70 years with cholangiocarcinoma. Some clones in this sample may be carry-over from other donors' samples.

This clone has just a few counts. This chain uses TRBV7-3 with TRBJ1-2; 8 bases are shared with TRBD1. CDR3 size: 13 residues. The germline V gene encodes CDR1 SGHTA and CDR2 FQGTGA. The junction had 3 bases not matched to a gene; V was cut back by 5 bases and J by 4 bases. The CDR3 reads CASSRGQGYGYTF. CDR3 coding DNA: TGTGCCAGCAGCCGAGGACAGGGCTATGGCTACACCTTC. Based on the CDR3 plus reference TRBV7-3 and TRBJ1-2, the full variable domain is GAGVSQTPSNKVTEKGKYVELRCDPISGHTALYWYRQSLGQGPEFLIYFQGTGAADDSGLPNDRFFAVRPEGSVSTLKIQRTERGDSAVYLCASSRGQGYGYTFGSGTRLTVV.

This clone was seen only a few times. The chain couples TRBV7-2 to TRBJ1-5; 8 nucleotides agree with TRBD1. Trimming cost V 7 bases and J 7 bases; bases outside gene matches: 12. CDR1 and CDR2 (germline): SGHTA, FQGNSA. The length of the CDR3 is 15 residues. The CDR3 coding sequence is TGTGCCAGCACCAACGACAGGGGATTTGGCCAGCCCCAGCATTTT. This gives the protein CASTNDRGFGQPQHF.

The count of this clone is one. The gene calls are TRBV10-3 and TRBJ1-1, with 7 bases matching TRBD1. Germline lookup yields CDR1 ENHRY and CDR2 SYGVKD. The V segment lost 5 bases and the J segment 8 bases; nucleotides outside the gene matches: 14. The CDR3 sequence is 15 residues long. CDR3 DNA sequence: TGTGCCATCAGTCCAGGACTCCAACAGGGGTTGGAAGCTTTCTTT. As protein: CAISPGLQQGLEAFF.

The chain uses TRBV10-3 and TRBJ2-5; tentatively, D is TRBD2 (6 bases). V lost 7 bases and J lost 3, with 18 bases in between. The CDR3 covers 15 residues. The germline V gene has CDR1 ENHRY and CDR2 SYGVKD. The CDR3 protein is CAITKNPSGEETQYF. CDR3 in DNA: TGTGCCATCACCAAAAACCCCTCGGGAGAAGAGACCCAGTACTTC.

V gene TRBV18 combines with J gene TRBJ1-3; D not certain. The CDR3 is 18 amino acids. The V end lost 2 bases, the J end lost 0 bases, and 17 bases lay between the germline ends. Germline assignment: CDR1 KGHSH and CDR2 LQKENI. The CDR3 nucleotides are TGTGCCAGCTCACCATGGGGAGGGCAAGTGTACTCTGGAAACACCATATATTTT. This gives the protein CASSPWGGQVYSGNTIYF.

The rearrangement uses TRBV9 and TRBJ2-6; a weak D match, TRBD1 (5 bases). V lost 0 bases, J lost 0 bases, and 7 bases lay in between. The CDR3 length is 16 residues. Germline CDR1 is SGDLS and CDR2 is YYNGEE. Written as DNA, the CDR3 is TGTGCCAGCAGCGTAGTCAGGGCCTCTGGGGCCAACGTCCTGACTTTC. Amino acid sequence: CASSVVRASGANVLTF.

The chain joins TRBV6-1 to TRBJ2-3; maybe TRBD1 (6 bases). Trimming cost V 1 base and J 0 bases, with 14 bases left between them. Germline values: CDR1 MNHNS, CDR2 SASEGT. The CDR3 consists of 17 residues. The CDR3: CASSEGWTVSSTDTQYF. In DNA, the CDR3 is TGTGCCAGCAGTGAAGGCTGGACAGTTTCTAGCACAGATACGCAGTATTTT.

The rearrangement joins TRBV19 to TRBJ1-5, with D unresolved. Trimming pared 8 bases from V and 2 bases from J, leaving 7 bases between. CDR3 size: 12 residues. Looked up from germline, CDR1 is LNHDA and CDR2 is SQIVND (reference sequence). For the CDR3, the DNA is TGTGCCAGTGGGGTCCGCAATCAGCCCCAGCATTTT. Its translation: CASGVRNQPQHF.

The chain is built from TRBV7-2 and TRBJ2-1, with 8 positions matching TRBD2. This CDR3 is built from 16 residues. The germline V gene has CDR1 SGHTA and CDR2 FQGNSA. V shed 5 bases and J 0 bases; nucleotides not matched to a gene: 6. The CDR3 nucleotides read TGTGCCAGCAGCACGCACAGCGGGAGCTCCTACAATGAGCAGTTCTTC. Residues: CASSTHSGSSYNEQFF.

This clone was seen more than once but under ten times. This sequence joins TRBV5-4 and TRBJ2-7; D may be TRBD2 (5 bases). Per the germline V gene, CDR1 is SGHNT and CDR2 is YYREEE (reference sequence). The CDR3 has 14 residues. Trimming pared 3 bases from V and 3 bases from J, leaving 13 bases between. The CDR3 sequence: CASSSRGEYYEQYF. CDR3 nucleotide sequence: TGTGCCAGCAGCTCCCGGGGAGAGTACTACGAGCAGTACTTC.

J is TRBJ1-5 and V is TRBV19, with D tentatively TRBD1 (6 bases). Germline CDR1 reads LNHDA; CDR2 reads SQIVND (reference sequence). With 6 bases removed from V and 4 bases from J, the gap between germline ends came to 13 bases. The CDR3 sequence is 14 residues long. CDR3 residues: CASRPTGANQPQHF. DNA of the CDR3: TGTGCCAGTAGACCGACAGGCGCTAATCAGCCCCAGCATTTT. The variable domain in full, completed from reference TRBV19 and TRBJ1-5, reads DGGITQSPKYLFRKEGQNVTLSCEQNLNHDAMYWYRQDPGQGLRLIYYSQIVNDFQKGDIAEGYSVSREKKESFPLTVTSAQKNPTAFYLCASRPTGANQPQHFGDGTRLSIL.

The CDR3 sequence: CALYGEYTRTDTQYF. Here the CDR3 DNA reads TGCGCCCTATATGGGGAGTACACCCGCACAGATACGCAGTATTTT. This chain uses TRBV5-1 with TRBJ2-3, with D possibly being TRBD2 (5 bases). This CDR3 region has 15 residues. V lost 10 bases and J 1 base, leaving 19 bases between the germline ends. CDR1 SGHRS and CDR2 YFSETQ come from the germline V gene.

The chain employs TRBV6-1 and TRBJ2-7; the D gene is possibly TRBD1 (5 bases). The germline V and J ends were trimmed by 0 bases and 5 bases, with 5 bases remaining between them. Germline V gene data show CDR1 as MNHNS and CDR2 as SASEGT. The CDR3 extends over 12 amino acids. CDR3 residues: CASSEAGDEQYF. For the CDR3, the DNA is TGTGCCAGCAGTGAAGCAGGGGACGAGCAGTACTTC.

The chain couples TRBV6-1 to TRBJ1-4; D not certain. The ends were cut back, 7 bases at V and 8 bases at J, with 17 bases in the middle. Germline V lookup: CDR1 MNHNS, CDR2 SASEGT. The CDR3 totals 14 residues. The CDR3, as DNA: TGTGCCAGCACCCGGGAGGAATATAGGGAAAAACTGTTTTTT. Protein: CASTREEYREKLFF.

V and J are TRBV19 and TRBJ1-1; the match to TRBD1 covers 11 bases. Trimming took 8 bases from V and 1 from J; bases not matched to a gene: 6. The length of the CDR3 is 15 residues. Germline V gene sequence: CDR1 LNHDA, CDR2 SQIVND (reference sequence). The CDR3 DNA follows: TGTGCCAGTGGGGACAGGGGGATTGGGAACACTGAAGCTTTCTTT. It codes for CASGDRGIGNTEAFF.

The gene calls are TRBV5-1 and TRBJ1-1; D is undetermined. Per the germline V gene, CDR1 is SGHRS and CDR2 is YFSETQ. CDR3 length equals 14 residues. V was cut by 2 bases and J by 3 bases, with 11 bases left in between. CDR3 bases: TGCGCCAGCAGCTTTTGGGAGGAGGACACTGAAGCTTTCTTT. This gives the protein CASSFWEEDTEAFF.

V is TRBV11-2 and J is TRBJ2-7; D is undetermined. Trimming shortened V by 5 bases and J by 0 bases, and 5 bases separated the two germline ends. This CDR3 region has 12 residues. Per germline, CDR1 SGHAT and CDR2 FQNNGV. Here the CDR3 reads CASSGSSYEQYF. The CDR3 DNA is TGTGCCAGCAGCGGAAGCTCCTACGAGCAGTACTTC. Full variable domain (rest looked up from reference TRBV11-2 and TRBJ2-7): EAGVAQSPRYKIIEKRQSVAFWCNPISGHATLYWYQQILGQGPKLLIQFQNNGVVDDSQLPKDRFSAERLKGVDSTLKIQPAKLEDSAVYLCASSGSSYEQYFGPGTRLTVT.

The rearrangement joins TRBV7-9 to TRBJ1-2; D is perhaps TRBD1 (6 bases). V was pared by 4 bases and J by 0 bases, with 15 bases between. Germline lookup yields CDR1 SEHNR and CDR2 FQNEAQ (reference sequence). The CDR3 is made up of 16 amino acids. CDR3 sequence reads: CASSSGGAIANYGYTF. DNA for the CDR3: TGTGCCAGCAGCTCCGGGGGGGCGATAGCTAACTATGGCTACACCTTC.

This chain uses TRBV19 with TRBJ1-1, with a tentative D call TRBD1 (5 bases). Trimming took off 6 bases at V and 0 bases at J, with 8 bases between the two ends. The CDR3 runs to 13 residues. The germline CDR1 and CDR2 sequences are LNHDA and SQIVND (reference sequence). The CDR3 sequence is CASSRQMNTEAFF. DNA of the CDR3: TGTGCCAGTAGCCGACAGATGAACACTGAAGCTTTCTTT.

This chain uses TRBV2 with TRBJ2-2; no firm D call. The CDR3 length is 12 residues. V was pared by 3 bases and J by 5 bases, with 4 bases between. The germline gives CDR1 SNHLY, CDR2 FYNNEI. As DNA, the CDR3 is TGTGCCAGCAGTGACTTAACCGGGGAGCTGTTTTTT. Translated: CASSDLTGELFF.

CDR3 in DNA: TGTGCCAGCAGTAGAAGGGGGCTCTACGAGCAGTACTTC. Translation: CASSRRGLYEQYF. V gene TRBV27 combines with J gene TRBJ2-7, with TRBD1 matching 7 bases. V dropped 5 bases and J dropped 3; count of bases not matched to a gene: 4. Germline V gives CDR1 MNHEY, CDR2 SMNVEV (reference sequence). This CDR3 is built from 13 residues.

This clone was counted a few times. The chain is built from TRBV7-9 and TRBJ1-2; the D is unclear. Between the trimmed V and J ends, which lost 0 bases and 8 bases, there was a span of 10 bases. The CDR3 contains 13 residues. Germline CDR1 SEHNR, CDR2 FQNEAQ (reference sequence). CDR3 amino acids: CASSLAQRRGYTF. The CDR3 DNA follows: TGTGCCAGCAGCTTAGCACAGCGGCGGGGCTACACCTTC.

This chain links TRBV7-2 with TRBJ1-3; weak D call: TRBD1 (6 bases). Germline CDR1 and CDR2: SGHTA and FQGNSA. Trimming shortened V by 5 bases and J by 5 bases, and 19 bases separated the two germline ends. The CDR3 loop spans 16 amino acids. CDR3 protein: CASSPVEGGKRNTIYF. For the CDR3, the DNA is TGTGCCAGCAGCCCCGTCGAAGGGGGAAAAAGAAACACCATATATTTT.